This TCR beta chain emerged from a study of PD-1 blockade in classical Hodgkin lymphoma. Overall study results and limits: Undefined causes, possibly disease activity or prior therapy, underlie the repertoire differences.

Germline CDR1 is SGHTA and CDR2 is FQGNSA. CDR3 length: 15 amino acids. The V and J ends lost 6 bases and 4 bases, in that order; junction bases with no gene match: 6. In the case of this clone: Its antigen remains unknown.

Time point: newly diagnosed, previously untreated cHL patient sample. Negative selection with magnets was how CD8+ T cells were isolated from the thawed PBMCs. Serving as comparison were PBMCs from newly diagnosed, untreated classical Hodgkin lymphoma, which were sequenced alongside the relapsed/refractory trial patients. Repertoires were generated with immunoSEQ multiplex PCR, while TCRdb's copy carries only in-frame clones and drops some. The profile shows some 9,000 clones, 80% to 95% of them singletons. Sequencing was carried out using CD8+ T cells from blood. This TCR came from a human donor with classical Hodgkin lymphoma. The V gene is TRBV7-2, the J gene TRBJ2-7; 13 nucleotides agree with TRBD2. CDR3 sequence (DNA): TGTGCCAGCAGTTCACTAGCGGGGGGGTGGTACGAGCAGTACTTC. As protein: CASSSLAGGWYEQYF.